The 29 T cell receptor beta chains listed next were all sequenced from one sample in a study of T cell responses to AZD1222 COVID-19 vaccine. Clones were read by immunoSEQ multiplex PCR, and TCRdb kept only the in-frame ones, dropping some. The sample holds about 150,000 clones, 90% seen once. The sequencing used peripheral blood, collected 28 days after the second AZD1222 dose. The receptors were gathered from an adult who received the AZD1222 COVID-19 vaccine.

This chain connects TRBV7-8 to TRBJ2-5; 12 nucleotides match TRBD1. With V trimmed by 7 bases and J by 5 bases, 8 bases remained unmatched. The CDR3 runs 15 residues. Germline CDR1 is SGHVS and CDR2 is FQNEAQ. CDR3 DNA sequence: TGTGCCAGCAAGATTGGGACAGGGGGCTGGGAGACCCAGTACTTC. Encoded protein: CASKIGTGGWETQYF.

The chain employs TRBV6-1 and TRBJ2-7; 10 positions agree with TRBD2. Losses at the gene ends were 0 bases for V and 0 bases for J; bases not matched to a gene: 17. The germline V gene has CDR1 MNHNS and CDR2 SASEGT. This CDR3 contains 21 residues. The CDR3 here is CASSEALLGLAGALASYEQYF. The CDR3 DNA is TGTGCCAGCAGTGAAGCGCTTCTGGGGCTAGCGGGGGCCTTAGCCTCCTACGAGCAGTACTTC.

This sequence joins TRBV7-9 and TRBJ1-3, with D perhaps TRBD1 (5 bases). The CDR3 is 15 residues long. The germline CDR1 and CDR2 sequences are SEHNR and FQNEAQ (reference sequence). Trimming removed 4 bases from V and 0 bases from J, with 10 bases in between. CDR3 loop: CASSSGPFSGNTIYF. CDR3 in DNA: TGTGCCAGCAGCTCGGGACCCTTCTCTGGAAACACCATATATTTT.

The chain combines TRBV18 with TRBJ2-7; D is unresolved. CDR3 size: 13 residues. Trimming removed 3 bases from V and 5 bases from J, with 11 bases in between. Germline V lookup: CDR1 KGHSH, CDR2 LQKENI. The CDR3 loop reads CASSPGQTHEQYF. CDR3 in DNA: TGTGCCAGCTCACCCGGGCAGACCCACGAGCAGTACTTC.

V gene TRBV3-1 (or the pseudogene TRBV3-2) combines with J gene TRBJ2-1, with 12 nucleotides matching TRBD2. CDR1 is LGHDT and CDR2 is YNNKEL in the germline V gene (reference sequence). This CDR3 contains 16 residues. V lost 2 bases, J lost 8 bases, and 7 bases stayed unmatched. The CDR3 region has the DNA TGTGCCAGCAGCCAAACTAGCGGGAGGAGGGCCGATGAGCAGTTCTTC. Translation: CASSQTSGRRADEQFF.

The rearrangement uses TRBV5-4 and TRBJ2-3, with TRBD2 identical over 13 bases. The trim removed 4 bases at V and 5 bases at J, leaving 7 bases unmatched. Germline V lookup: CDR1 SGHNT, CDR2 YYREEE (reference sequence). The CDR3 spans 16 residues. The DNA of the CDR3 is TGTGCCAGCAGCGGCGGACTAGCGGGAGCGGGAGATACGCAGTATTTT. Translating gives CASSGGLAGAGDTQYF.

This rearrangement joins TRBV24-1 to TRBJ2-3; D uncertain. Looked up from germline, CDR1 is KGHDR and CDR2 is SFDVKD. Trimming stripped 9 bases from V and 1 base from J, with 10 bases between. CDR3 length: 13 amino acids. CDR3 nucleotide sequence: TGTGCCACCGCACGAAGGGGCACAGATACGCAGTATTTT. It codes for CATARRGTDTQYF.

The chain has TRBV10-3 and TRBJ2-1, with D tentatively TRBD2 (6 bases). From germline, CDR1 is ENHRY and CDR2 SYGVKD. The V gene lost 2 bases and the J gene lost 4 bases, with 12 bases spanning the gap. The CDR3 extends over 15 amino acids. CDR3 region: CAISEREFIYNEQFF. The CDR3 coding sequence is TGTGCCATCAGTGAGCGGGAGTTCATTTACAATGAGCAGTTCTTC.

The CDR3 region has the DNA TGTGCCAGCAGTGAAGTTATTGGGACAGGGCAAGAGACCCAGTACTTC. This gives the protein CASSEVIGTGQETQYF. V gene TRBV6-1 combines with J gene TRBJ2-5, with 9 bases identical to TRBD1. CDR1 and CDR2 from the germline V gene are MNHNS and SASEGT. The junction had 5 bases not matched to a gene; V was cut back by 1 base and J by 2 bases. This CDR3 is 16 amino acids long.

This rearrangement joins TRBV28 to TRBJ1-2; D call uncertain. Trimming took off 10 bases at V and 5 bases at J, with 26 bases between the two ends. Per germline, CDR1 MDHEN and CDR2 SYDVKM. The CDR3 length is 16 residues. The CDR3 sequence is CATSLVGAPTSYGYTF. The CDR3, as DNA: TGTGCCACCTCTCTCGTAGGTGCTCCGACGAGTTATGGCTACACCTTC.

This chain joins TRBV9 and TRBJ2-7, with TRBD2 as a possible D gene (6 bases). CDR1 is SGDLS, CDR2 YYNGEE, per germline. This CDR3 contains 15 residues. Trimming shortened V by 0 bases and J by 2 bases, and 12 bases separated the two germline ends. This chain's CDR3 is CASSVGPGAAYEQYF. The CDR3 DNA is TGTGCCAGCAGCGTAGGGCCGGGAGCCGCCTACGAGCAGTACTTC.

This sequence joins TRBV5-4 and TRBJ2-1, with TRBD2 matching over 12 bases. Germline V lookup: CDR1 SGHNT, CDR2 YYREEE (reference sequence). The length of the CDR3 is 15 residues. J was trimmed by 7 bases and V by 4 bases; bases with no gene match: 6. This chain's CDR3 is CASSTRTSGTNEQFF. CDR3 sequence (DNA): TGTGCCAGCAGCACCCGGACTAGCGGGACGAATGAGCAGTTCTTC.

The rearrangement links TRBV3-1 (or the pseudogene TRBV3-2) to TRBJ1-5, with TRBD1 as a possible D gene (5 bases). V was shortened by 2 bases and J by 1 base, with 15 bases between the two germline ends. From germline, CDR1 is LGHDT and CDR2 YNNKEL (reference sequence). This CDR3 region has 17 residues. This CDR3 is CASSQFPTAGSNQPQHF. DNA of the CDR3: TGTGCCAGCAGCCAATTCCCGACAGCAGGAAGCAATCAGCCCCAGCATTTT.

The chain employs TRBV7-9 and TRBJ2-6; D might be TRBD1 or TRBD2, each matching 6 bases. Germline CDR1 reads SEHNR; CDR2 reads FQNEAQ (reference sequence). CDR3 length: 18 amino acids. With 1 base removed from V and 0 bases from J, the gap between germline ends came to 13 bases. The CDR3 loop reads CASSLVARGLSGANVLTF. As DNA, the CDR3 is TGTGCCAGCAGCTTAGTTGCCAGGGGACTCTCTGGGGCCAACGTCCTGACTTTC.

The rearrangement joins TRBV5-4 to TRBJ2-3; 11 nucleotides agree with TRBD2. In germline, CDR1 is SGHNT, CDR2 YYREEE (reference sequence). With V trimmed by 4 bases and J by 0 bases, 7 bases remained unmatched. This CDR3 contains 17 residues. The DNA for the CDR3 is TGTGCCAGCAGCCATACTAGCGGGAGCGGAAGCACAGATACGCAGTATTTT. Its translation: CASSHTSGSGSTDTQYF.

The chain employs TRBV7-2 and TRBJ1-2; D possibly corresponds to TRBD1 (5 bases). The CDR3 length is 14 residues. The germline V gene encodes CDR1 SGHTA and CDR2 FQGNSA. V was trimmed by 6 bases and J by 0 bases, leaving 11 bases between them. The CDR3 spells CASSNRQPNYGYTF. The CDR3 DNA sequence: TGTGCCAGCAGTAACCGACAGCCTAACTATGGCTACACCTTC.

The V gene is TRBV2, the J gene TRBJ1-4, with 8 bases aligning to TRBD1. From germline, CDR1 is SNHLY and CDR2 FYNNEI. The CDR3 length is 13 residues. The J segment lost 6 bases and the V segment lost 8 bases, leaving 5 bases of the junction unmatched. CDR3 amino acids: CASRGQGDEKLFF. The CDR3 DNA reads TGTGCCAGCCGCGGACAGGGAGATGAAAAACTGTTTTTT.

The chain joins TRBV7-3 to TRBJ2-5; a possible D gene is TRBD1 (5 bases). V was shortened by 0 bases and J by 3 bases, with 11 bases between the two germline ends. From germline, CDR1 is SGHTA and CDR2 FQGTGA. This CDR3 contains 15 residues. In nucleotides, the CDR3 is TGTGCCAGCAGCTTAACCCCCGACAGAGAAGAGACCCAGTACTTC. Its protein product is CASSLTPDREETQYF.

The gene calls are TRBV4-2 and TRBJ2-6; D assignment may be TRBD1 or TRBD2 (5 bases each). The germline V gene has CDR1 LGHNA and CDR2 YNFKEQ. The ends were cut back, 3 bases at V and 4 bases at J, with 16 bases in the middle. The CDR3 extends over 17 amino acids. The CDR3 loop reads CASSHLPPGTGANVLTF. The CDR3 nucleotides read TGTGCCAGCAGCCACTTACCTCCAGGGACGGGGGCCAACGTCCTGACTTTC.

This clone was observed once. The CDR3 DNA reads TGTGCCAGCAGCCAAGAGTTACAGCGGGTGAACACCGGGGAGCTGTTTTTT. Amino acid sequence: CASSQELQRVNTGELFF. The V and J genes are TRBV4-2 and TRBJ2-2; D is possibly TRBD2 (6 bases). The V and J ends lost 0 bases and 1 base respectively, with 12 bases between them. CDR3 length: 17 amino acids. Germline values: CDR1 LGHNA, CDR2 YNFKEQ.

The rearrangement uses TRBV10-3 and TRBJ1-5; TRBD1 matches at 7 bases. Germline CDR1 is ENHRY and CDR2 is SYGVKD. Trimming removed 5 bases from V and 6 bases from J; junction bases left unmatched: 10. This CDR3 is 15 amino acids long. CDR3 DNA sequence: TGTGCCATCAGTTCTGACAGGGCTCGAAGTCAGCCCCAGCATTTT. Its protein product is CAISSDRARSQPQHF.

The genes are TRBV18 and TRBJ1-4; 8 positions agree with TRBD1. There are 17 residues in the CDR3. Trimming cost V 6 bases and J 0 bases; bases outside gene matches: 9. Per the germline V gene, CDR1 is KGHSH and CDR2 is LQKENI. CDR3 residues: CASSPDRVGATNEKLFF. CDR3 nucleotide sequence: TGTGCCAGCTCGCCGGACAGGGTTGGAGCAACTAATGAAAAACTGTTTTTT.

DNA of the CDR3: TGTGCCAGCAGCCAATCGACAGGGAGAGGTGGAGGAAACACCATATATTTT. Its protein is CASSQSTGRGGGNTIYF. V usage is TRBV4-2 and J usage is TRBJ1-3; 7 positions match TRBD1. The CDR3 covers 17 residues. Germline CDR1 is LGHNA and CDR2 is YNFKEQ. J lost 4 bases, V lost 2 bases, and 11 bases had no gene match.

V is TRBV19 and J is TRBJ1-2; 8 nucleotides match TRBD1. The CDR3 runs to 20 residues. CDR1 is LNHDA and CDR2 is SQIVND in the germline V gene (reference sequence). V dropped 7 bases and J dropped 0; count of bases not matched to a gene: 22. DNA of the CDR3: TGTGCCAGTATGACTACTCTCTCTAACACCGGGACAGGACCTAACTATGGCTACACCTTC. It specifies CASMTTLSNTGTGPNYGYTF.

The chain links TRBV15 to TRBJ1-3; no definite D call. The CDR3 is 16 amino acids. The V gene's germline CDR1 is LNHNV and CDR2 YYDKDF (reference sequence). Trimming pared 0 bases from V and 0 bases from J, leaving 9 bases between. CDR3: CATSRDHSNSGNTIYF. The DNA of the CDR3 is TGTGCCACCAGCAGAGATCACTCGAACTCTGGAAACACCATATATTTT. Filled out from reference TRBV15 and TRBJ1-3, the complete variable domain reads DAMVIQNPRYQVTQFGKPVTLSCSQTLNHNVMYWYQQKSSQAPKLLFHYYDKDFNNEADTPDNFQSRRPNTSFCFLDIRSPGLGDTAMYLCATSRDHSNSGNTIYFGEGSWLTVV.

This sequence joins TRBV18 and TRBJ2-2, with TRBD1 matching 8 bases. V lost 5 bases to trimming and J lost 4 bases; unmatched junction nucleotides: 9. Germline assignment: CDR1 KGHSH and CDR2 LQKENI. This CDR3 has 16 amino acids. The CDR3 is CASSDPTGAGTGELFF. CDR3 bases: TGTGCCAGCTCAGACCCGACAGGGGCAGGCACCGGGGAGCTGTTTTTT.

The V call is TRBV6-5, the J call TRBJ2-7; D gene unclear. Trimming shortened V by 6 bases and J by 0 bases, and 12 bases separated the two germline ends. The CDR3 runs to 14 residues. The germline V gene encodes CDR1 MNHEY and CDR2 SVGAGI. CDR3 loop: CASRGRFVSYEQYF. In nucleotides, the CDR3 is TGTGCCAGCAGGGGCCGGTTTGTCTCCTACGAGCAGTACTTC.

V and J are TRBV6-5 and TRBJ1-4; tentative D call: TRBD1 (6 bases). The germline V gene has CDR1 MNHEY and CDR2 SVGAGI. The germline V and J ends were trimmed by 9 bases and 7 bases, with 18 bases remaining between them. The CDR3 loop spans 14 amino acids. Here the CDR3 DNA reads TGTGCCAGTATTGCGGGGGGCGCGGGTGAAAAACTGTTTTTT. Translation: CASIAGGAGEKLFF.

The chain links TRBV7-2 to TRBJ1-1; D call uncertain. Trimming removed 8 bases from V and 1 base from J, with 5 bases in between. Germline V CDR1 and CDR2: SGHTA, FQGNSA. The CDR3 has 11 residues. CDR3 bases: TGTGCCAGCCAAAGGAACACTGAAGCTTTCTTT. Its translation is CASQRNTEAFF. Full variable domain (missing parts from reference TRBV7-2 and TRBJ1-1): GAGVSQSPSNKVTEKGKDVELRCDPISGHTALYWYRQSLGQGLEFLIYFQGNSAPDKSGLPSDRFSAERTGGSVSTLTIQRTQQEDSAVYLCASQRNTEAFFGQGTRLTVV.